This T cell receptor beta chain was found in a study of blood T cell repertoires in COVID-19. Original data processing: Nucleated cell number was recorded as an estimate derived from reference gene primer amplification. Produced via immunoSEQ multiplex PCR; TCRdb's table is partial and in-frame only. The V and J calls and clone size come from that table; D and trimming were worked out from the DNA. The sample yields 390,000 or so clones, 80% to 90% seen once. The receptor was isolated from a young man who had recovered from COVID-19. Material for sequencing was PBMCs or T cells enriched from blood (not recorded which).

DNA for the CDR3: TGTGCCAGCAGCCCCCGGACTAGCGGGAGGCCTAGCTCCTACAATGAGCAGTTCTTC. It specifies CASSPRTSGRPSSYNEQFF. The gene calls are TRBV7-2 and TRBJ2-1, with 14 bases fitting TRBD2. Per germline, CDR1 SGHTA and CDR2 FQGNSA. Trimming took 5 bases from V and 0 from J; bases not matched to a gene: 9. This CDR3 comprises 19 residues.